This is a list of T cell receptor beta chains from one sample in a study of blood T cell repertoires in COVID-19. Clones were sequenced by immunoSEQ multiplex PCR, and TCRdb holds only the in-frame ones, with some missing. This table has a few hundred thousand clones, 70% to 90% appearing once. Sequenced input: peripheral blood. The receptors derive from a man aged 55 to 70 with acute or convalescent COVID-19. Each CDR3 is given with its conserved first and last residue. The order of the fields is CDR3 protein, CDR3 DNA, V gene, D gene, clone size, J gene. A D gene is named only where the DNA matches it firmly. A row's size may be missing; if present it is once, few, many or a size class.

CDR3: CASSRRLAGARGDTQYF
DNA: TGTGCCAGCAGCCGAAGACTAGCGGGGGCCAGGGGGGATACGCAGTATTTT
V: TRBV3-1/TRBV3-2
D: TRBD2
size: -
J: TRBJ2-3

CDR3: CSDLPRGGTEAFF
DNA: TGCAGCGACCTCCCTAGGGGTGGCACTGAAGCTTTCTTT
V: TRBV29-1
D: -
size: -
J: TRBJ1-1

CDR3: CASSEYSNQPQHF
DNA: TGTGCCAGCAGTGAATATAGCAATCAGCCCCAGCATTTT
V: TRBV2
D: -
size: -
J: TRBJ1-5

CDR3: CASTDRNYGYTF
DNA: TGTGCCAGCACAGACAGGAACTATGGCTACACCTTC
V: TRBV28
D: -
size: -
J: TRBJ1-2

CDR3: CASSVGLGQGGNYGYTF
DNA: TGTGCCAGCAGCGTGGGATTGGGACAGGGGGGAAACTATGGCTACACCTTC
V: TRBV9
D: TRBD1
size: -
J: TRBJ1-2

CDR3: CASSETGTSGDEQYF
DNA: TGTGCCAGCAGCGAAACCGGGACTAGCGGAGACGAGCAGTACTTC
V: TRBV9
D: TRBD2
size: once
J: TRBJ2-7

CDR3: CASSFFSGDTDTQYF
DNA: TGTGCCAGCAGCTTTTTTAGCGGGGACACAGATACGCAGTATTTT
V: TRBV5-8
D: TRBD2
size: -
J: TRBJ2-3

CDR3: CASSHLRTGSGNTIYF
DNA: TGTGCCAGCAGCCACCTTAGGACAGGCTCTGGAAACACCATATATTTT
V: TRBV14
D: TRBD1
size: -
J: TRBJ1-3

CDR3: CAMGQGASGNTIYF
DNA: TGTGCCATGGGACAGGGGGCTTCTGGAAACACCATATATTTT
V: TRBV2
D: TRBD1
size: -
J: TRBJ1-3

CDR3: CASSSRGQNRRGNTEAFF
DNA: TGTGCCAGCAGCTCAAGAGGACAAAACAGGAGAGGTAACACTGAAGCTTTCTTT
V: TRBV7-6
D: -
size: -
J: TRBJ1-1

CDR3: CASSLEMGGALGAFF
DNA: TGTGCCAGCAGCTTAGAGATGGGTGGGGCGCTGGGGGCTTTCTTT
V: TRBV11-2
D: -
size: -
J: TRBJ1-1

CDR3: CSVDGTGTGGSYEQYF
DNA: TGCAGCGTTGATGGGACCGGGACAGGGGGCAGCTACGAGCAGTACTTC
V: TRBV29-1
D: TRBD1
size: -
J: TRBJ2-7

CDR3: CAAGRRTEAFF
DNA: TGTGCCGCGGGTCGGAGAACTGAAGCTTTCTTT
V: TRBV6-5
D: -
size: -
J: TRBJ1-1

CDR3: CASSGQLGLAGGRGETQYF
DNA: TGTGCCAGCAGCGGACAACTGGGACTAGCGGGGGGGCGAGGAGAGACCCAGTACTTC
V: TRBV7-2
D: TRBD2
size: -
J: TRBJ2-5

CDR3: CASSQGQGKQETQYF
DNA: TGTGCCAGCAGCCAGGGACAGGGCAAACAAGAGACCCAGTACTTC
V: TRBV5-4
D: TRBD1
size: -
J: TRBJ2-5

CDR3: CASSSTGTGNYGYTF
DNA: TGTGCCAGCAGCTCAACCGGGACAGGGAACTATGGCTACACCTTC
V: TRBV13
D: TRBD1
size: once
J: TRBJ1-2

CDR3: CASSVGLAGLGADTQYF
DNA: TGTGCCAGCAGCGTAGGTCTTGCGGGGTTAGGCGCAGATACGCAGTATTTT
V: TRBV9
D: -
size: -
J: TRBJ2-3

CDR3: CASSPRGPAGNTIYF
DNA: TGTGCCAGCAGCCCTAGGGGGCCAGCTGGAAACACCATATATTTT
V: TRBV3-1/TRBV3-2
D: TRBD1
size: -
J: TRBJ1-3

CDR3: CASSPGQARYEQYF
DNA: TGCGCCAGCAGCCCAGGACAGGCCCGCTACGAGCAGTACTTC
V: TRBV5-1
D: TRBD1
size: -
J: TRBJ2-7

CDR3: CATRSVRGPSTEAFF
DNA: TGTGCCACCAGATCCGTCAGGGGGCCAAGCACTGAAGCTTTCTTT
V: TRBV24-1
D: TRBD1
size: -
J: TRBJ1-1

CDR3: CASSSPGLAGIGLFF
DNA: TGTGCCAGCAGTTCCCCGGGGCTAGCGGGGATAGGGCTGTTCTTC
V: TRBV6-5
D: TRBD2
size: -
J: TRBJ2-1

CDR3: CASSVSGRNTEAFF
DNA: TGTGCCAGCAGCGTCAGCGGGAGAAACACTGAAGCTTTCTTT
V: TRBV13
D: -
size: -
J: TRBJ1-1